Listed below are T cell receptor beta chains from one sample, sequenced in a study of blood T cell repertoires in COVID-19. Libraries were prepared by immunoSEQ multiplex PCR; TCRdb keeps only in-frame clonotypes and omits some of them. The sample carries more than 200,000 clones, 82% recorded once. The sample comprised peripheral blood. These receptors were obtained from a woman aged 80 or older with active or convalescent COVID-19. CDR3s include the opening cysteine and the closing phenylalanine or tryptophan. Each record gives: clone size, D gene, V gene, J gene, CDR3 DNA, CDR3 protein. D genes are given only for firm matches. The size of a clone is reported for some rows only, either as once, few or many, or as a class for expanded clones.

>NA|NA|TRBV4-1|TRBJ1-5
TGCGCCAGCAGCCAAGAGGCAGGGGATAGGCCCCAGCATTTT
CASSQEAGDRPQHF
>few|NA|TRBV2|TRBJ2-7
TGTGCCAGCAGTCCAAGGACTTCGACTCTTTACGAGCAGTACTTC
CASSPRTSTLYEQYF
>NA|TRBD1|TRBV19|TRBJ1-4
TGTGCCAGCAGGTCGGGACTGGGGACAGGGAATGAAAAACTGTTTTTT
CASRSGLGTGNEKLFF
>NA|TRBD1|TRBV6-4|TRBJ1-2
TGTGCCAGCAGTGCCGAAGGGACAGGGCATGGCTACACCTTC
CASSAEGTGHGYTF
>NA|TRBD1|TRBV5-1|TRBJ1-1
TGCGCCAGCAGCTTCAACAGGGGGACAGAAGCTTTCTTT
CASSFNRGTEAFF
>NA|TRBD1|TRBV10-3|TRBJ1-1
TGTGCCATCAGTGAAACCGGGACAGGGGTGATCACTGAAGCTTTCTTT
CAISETGTGVITEAFF
>few|TRBD1|TRBV19|TRBJ1-2
TGTGCCAGTAGTTCTCCGGGACAGGGCACCTATGGCTACACCTTC
CASSSPGQGTYGYTF
>few|TRBD1|TRBV5-4|TRBJ1-2
TGTGCCAGCAGCTTACTGACAGGGGTCAATTGGGGCTACACCTTC
CASSLLTGVNWGYTF
>NA|TRBD2|TRBV5-1|TRBJ2-7
TGCGCCAGCAGCTTGGGAGCGGGAGGCTACGAGCAGTACTTC
CASSLGAGGYEQYF
>NA|NA|TRBV7-2|TRBJ1-1
TGTGCCAGCAGCTTTGGAGGGCGCGGGGTAGAAGCTTTCTTT
CASSFGGRGVEAFF
>NA|TRBD2|TRBV28|TRBJ2-3
TGTGCCAGCAGTGTGCCTGGGCGGGGGAGCACAGATACGCAGTATTTT
CASSVPGRGSTDTQYF
>once|TRBD1|TRBV7-2|TRBJ2-5
TGTGCCACCTCTCCCTCGGGGGCAGGGGGCGAAGAGACCCAGTACTTC
CATSPSGAGGEETQYF
>NA|TRBD1|TRBV19|TRBJ1-1
TGTGCCAGTAGAACTCAGGGGGGACTCATGAACACTGAAGCTTTCTTT
CASRTQGGLMNTEAFF
>NA|NA|TRBV6-2/TRBV6-3|TRBJ2-5
TGTGCCAGCAGTTACCAGGTGGTAGAGACCCAGTACTTC
CASSYQVVETQYF
>NA|NA|TRBV28|TRBJ2-6
TGTGCCGCTATATCTGGGGCCAACGTCCTGACTTTC
CAAISGANVLTF
>NA|NA|TRBV5-4|TRBJ2-1
TGTGCCAGCAGCCTTGTTGGGCCACACAATGAGCAGTTCTTC
CASSLVGPHNEQFF
>NA|TRBD1|TRBV28|TRBJ2-1
TGTGCCAGCAGAAACAGGGGTGTAACCTACAATGAGCAGTTCTTC
CASRNRGVTYNEQFF
>NA|NA|TRBV25-1|TRBJ2-1
TGTGCCAGCAGTTTAAATTCGGGGTTTAATGAGCAGTTCTTC
CASSLNSGFNEQFF
>NA|NA|TRBV5-1|TRBJ1-6
TGCGCCAGCAGCTTGCGGGCTGACGGGAGTTCACCCCTCCACTTT
CASSLRADGSSPLHF
>NA|NA|TRBV5-6|TRBJ2-5
TGTGCCAGCAGCTTCTTTAGAGTCGGGGGAGGAGAGACCCAGTACTTC
CASSFFRVGGGETQYF
>NA|NA|TRBV7-9|TRBJ1-1
TGTGCCAGCAGCTCCCAGGGGAACACTGAAGCTTTCTTT
CASSSQGNTEAFF
>NA|TRBD2|TRBV28|TRBJ2-7
TGTGCCAGCAGTTTGGGCGGGAGGGCCAAATACGAGCAGTACTTC
CASSLGGRAKYEQYF
>NA|TRBD1|TRBV6-5|TRBJ2-7
TGTGCCAGCAGCCCGTATACAGGGGGCCTATACGAGCAGTACTTC
CASSPYTGGLYEQYF
>few|NA|TRBV5-4|TRBJ1-6
TGTGCCAGCAGCCCGGGGTCCTGGGGTAATTCACCCCTCCACTTT
CASSPGSWGNSPLHF
>NA|TRBD1|TRBV29-1|TRBJ1-5
TGCAGCGTTCTACAGGGGCAGAATCAGCCCCAGCATTTT
CSVLQGQNQPQHF
>NA|TRBD2|TRBV4-1|TRBJ2-3
TGCGCCAGCAGCCCAGGGACTAGCGGGGGGGTAACAGATACGCAGTATTTT
CASSPGTSGGVTDTQYF
>NA|NA|TRBV5-1|TRBJ1-4
TGCGCCAGCAGCCCCACCGCTCGGGACAATAATGAAAAACTGTTTTTT
CASSPTARDNNEKLFF
>NA|TRBD1|TRBV5-1|TRBJ2-7
TGCGCCAGCAGCCGGGGACAGGGCGGCGAGCAGTACTTC
CASSRGQGGEQYF
>NA|NA|TRBV2|TRBJ2-2
TGTGCCAGCAGTGGGAAGGCGGGGTACACCGGGGAGCTGTTTTTT
CASSGKAGYTGELFF